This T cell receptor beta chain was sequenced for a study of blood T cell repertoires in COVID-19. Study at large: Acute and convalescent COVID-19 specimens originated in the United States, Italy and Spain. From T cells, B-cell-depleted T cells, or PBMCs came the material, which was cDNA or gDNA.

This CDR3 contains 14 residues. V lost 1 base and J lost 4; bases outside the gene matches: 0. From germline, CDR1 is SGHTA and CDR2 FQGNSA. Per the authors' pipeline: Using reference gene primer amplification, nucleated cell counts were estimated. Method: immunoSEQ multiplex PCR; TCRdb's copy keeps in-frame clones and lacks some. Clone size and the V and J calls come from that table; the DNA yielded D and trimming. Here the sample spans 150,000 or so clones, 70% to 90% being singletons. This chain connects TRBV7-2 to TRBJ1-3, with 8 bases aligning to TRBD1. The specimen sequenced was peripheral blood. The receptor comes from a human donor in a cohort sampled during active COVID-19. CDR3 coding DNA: TGTGCCAGCAGCTTAGGGACAGGGGGAAACACCATATATTTT. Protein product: CASSLGTGGNTIYF.